Listed below are T cell receptor beta chains from one sample, sequenced in a study of long-term antiretroviral therapy in people with HIV. Produced via immunoSEQ multiplex PCR; TCRdb's table is partial and in-frame only. Of some 33,000 clones in the sample, over 75% were seen once. This material consisted of unsorted PBMCs, taken 0.6 years after starting antiretroviral therapy. These receptors were obtained from a man between 18 and 35 years old with HIV. The CDR3 runs from the conserved cysteine through the conserved F or W. D genes are given only for firm matches. Size is stated for part of the rows, as once, few or many counts, or as a class when the clone is expanded.

V,D,J,size,CDR3,DNA
TRBV6-1,NA,TRBJ2-1,NA,CASGASFSGNEQFF,TGTGCCAGCGGAGCCTCATTTAGCGGCAATGAGCAGTTCTTC
TRBV11-2,TRBD1,TRBJ2-5,once,CASSSGQARETQYF,TGTGCCAGCAGCTCAGGACAGGCTCGAGAGACCCAGTACTTC
TRBV7-9,TRBD1,TRBJ2-7,NA,CASSPRDRVYEQYF,TGTGCCAGCAGCCCCAGGGACAGGGTCTACGAGCAGTACTTC
TRBV5-4,NA,TRBJ1-1,NA,CASSLAVGRKEAFF,TGTGCCAGCAGCTTGGCTGTGGGGCGTAAAGAAGCTTTCTTT
TRBV28,NA,TRBJ2-7,few,CASSYYEQYF,TGTGCCAGCAGCTACTACGAGCAGTACTTC
TRBV5-8,NA,TRBJ1-2,NA,CASSLRSQTTPGGYTF,TGTGCCAGCAGCTTAAGGTCCCAGACCACGCCGGGGGGCTACACCTTC
TRBV5-1,TRBD1,TRBJ2-1,NA,CASSTDRMGNEQFF,TGCGCCAGCAGCACGGACAGGATGGGGAATGAGCAGTTCTTC
TRBV4-1,NA,TRBJ2-3,NA,CASSQDAGQGGPPDTQYF,TGCGCCAGCAGCCAAGATGCAGGGCAGGGAGGACCCCCAGATACGCAGTATTTT
TRBV5-4,NA,TRBJ2-3,NA,CASSQDGNADTQYF,TGTGCCAGCAGCCAGGACGGAAATGCAGATACGCAGTATTTT
TRBV28,NA,TRBJ1-4,NA,CASSFTSRGLYEKLFF,TGTGCCAGCAGTTTCACTTCACGGGGGCTCTATGAAAAACTGTTTTTT
TRBV5-1,TRBD1,TRBJ1-1,NA,CASSFPGQSNTEAFF,TGCGCCAGCAGCTTCCCGGGACAGAGTAACACTGAAGCCTTCTTT
TRBV9,NA,TRBJ2-1,NA,CASSVVGGTYNEQFF,TGTGCCAGCAGCGTAGTCGGCGGTACCTACAATGAGCAGTTCTTC
TRBV18,TRBD2,TRBJ2-7,NA,CASSPRLAGPSYEQYF,TGTGCCAGCTCACCCCGACTAGCGGGTCCCTCCTACGAGCAGTACTTC
TRBV28,TRBD1,TRBJ2-1,NA,CASSPTGIFYNEQFF,TGTGCCAGCAGCCCGACAGGGATTTTTTATAATGAGCAGTTCTTC
TRBV4-1,TRBD1,TRBJ2-1,once,CASSQAPGQVNNEQFF,TGCGCCAGCAGCCAAGCCCCCGGACAGGTTAACAATGAGCAGTTCTTC
TRBV19,NA,TRBJ1-2,NA,CASTRGGGNYGYTF,TGTGCCAGTACCCGTGGGGGAGGTAATTATGGCTACACCTTC
TRBV7-2,NA,TRBJ2-3,NA,CASSPPVPDTQYF,TGTGCCAGCAGCCCCCCGGTCCCAGATACGCAGTATTTT
TRBV7-2,TRBD1,TRBJ2-5,NA,CASSPTTGRGETQYF,TGTGCCAGCAGCCCAACGACAGGGAGAGGGGAGACCCAGTACTTC
TRBV14,TRBD2,TRBJ2-1,NA,CASSPLAGGFNEQFF,TGTGCCAGCAGCCCACTAGCGGGAGGTTTCAATGAGCAGTTCTTC
TRBV7-2,NA,TRBJ1-2,NA,CASSLEVGVNYGYTF,TGTGCCAGCAGCTTAGAGGTGGGCGTCAACTATGGCTACACCTTC
TRBV4-1,NA,TRBJ1-5,NA,CASSQVGEKGGNQPQHF,TGCGCCAGCAGCCAAGTTGGGGAGAAAGGGGGAAATCAGCCCCAGCATTTT
TRBV11-2,TRBD2,TRBJ2-7,few,CASSLTTSGRPYEQYF,TGTGCCAGCAGCTTAACTACTAGCGGGAGGCCCTACGAGCAGTACTTC
TRBV29-1,NA,TRBJ1-1,NA,CSVVGENTEAFF,TGCAGCGTTGTTGGGGAGAACACTGAAGCTTTCTTT
TRBV11-2,TRBD2,TRBJ2-1,NA,CASSYLLAGVYNEQFF,TGTGCCAGCAGTTATCTACTAGCGGGGGTTTACAATGAGCAGTTCTTC
TRBV7-9,TRBD1,TRBJ2-2,few,CASRLPGQTSNTGELFF,TGTGCCAGCAGATTACCGGGACAGACTTCGAACACCGGGGAGCTGTTTTTT
TRBV6-1,NA,TRBJ2-7,NA,CASSPGVRAGGEQYF,TGTGCCAGCAGTCCCGGTGTCAGGGCGGGCGGCGAGCAGTACTTC
TRBV11-2,TRBD1,TRBJ1-4,NA,CASTRQGATNEKLFF,TGTGCCAGCACCCGTCAGGGGGCAACTAATGAAAAACTGTTTTTT
TRBV7-7,NA,TRBJ2-2,NA,CASSLGAPSPNGELFF,TGTGCTAGCAGCTTAGGGGCCCCTTCCCCCAACGGGGAGCTGTTTTTT
TRBV10-3,TRBD2,TRBJ2-1,NA,CAIREGTSGYNEQFF,TGTGCCATCAGGGAAGGGACTAGCGGTTACAATGAGCAGTTCTTC
TRBV5-4,NA,TRBJ2-1,NA,CASSWGREQFF,TGTGCCAGCAGCTGGGGTCGTGAGCAGTTCTTC
TRBV4-1,NA,TRBJ2-3,NA,CASSHRVGGSTDTQYF,TGCGCCAGCAGCCACCGGGTGGGCGGGAGCACAGATACGCAGTATTTT
TRBV5-1,TRBD1,TRBJ2-2,NA,CASSLDGQGGPGELFF,TGCGCCAGCAGCCTAGATGGACAGGGGGGTCCCGGGGAGCTGTTTTTT
TRBV27,TRBD1,TRBJ1-2,NA,CASKSDRGRTNYGYTF,TGTGCCAGCAAAAGTGACAGGGGGCGGACTAACTATGGCTACACCTTC
TRBV20-1,NA,TRBJ2-3,once,CSARDGDTQYF,TGCAGTGCTAGAGATGGGGATACGCAGTATTTT
TRBV9,NA,TRBJ1-1,once,CASSVEGAQGAFF,TGTGCCAGCAGCGTAGAGGGAGCCCAGGGAGCTTTCTTT
TRBV7-9,NA,TRBJ1-4,NA,CASSPKARVGDEKLFF,TGTGCCAGCAGCCCTAAGGCGCGGGTCGGGGATGAAAAACTGTTTTTT
TRBV7-9,TRBD1,TRBJ2-5,NA,CASSPGQGLETQYF,TGTGCCAGCAGCCCGGGACAGGGGCTGGAGACCCAGTACTTC
TRBV19,TRBD2,TRBJ2-1,NA,CASSIYFLAASDEQFF,TGTGCCAGTAGTATCTACTTCCTAGCGGCAAGTGATGAGCAGTTCTTC
TRBV18,NA,TRBJ2-1,NA,CASSSLVGRQDTDEQFF,TGTGCCAGCTCATCCCTGGTAGGGAGGCAAGACACGGATGAGCAGTTCTTC
TRBV4-1,NA,TRBJ1-4,NA,CASSQRGADEKLFF,TGCGCCAGCAGCCAACGGGGGGCGGACGAAAAACTGTTTTTT
TRBV6-1,NA,TRBJ1-2,few,CASRGVSGYGYTF,TGTGCCAGCAGGGGGGTTTCAGGCTATGGCTACACCTTC
TRBV5-1,TRBD2,TRBJ2-1,NA,CASSLPPTSGYNEQFF,TGCGCCAGCAGCCTACCCCCGACTAGCGGTTACAATGAGCAGTTCTTC
TRBV5-6,NA,TRBJ2-2,NA,CASSLDRNTGELFF,TGTGCCAGCAGCTTGGACAGAAACACCGGGGAGCTGTTTTTT
TRBV29-1,NA,TRBJ2-1,NA,CSVEDPGRDSYNEQFF,TGCAGCGTTGAAGACCCGGGACGGGACTCCTACAATGAGCAGTTCTTC